The sequence of this T cell receptor beta chain was determined in a study of Graves' ophthalmopathy and Graves' hyperthyroidism. About this clonotype: Given a much more abundant clone one base away, this may be a read error.

Researchers took RNA transcripts and amplified TCR beta CDR3 regions from them. The first-round RT-PCR employed HTBI primers together with the Qiagen OneStep RT-PCR kit. A multiplex PCR was then performed as the second round. TCRdb used MiXCR to reprocess the multiplex PCR reads, holding one entry per CDR3 protein. The table lists around 670,000 distinct CDR3 sequences, roughly 40% of them singletons. The sequenced material came from peripheral blood. The clonotype originates from an adult man with Graves' ophthalmopathy.

CDR3: CAGRRASNEKLFF. The DNA for the CDR3 is TGTGCCGGGAGAAGGGCTTCTAATGAAAAACTGTTTTTT. The chain couples TRBV2 to TRBJ1-4; no firm D call. The V end lost 11 bases, the J end lost 3 bases, and 13 bases lay between the germline ends. The CDR3 runs 13 residues. Germline assignment: CDR1 SNHLY and CDR2 FYNNEI.